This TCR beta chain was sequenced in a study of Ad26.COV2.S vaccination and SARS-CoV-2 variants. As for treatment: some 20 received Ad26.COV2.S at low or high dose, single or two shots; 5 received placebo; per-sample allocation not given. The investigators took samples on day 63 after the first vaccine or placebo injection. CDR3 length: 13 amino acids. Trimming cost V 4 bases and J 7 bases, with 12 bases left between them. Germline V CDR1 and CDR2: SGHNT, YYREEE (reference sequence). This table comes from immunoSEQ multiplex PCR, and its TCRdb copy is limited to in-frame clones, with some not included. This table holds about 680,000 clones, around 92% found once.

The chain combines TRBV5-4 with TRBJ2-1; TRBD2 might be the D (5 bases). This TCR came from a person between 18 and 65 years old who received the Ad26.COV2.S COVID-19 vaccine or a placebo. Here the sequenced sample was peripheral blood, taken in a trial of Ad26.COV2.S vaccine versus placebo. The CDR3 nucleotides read TGTGCCAGCAGCCAGGAACGGGGAAATGAGCAGTTCTTC. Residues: CASSQERGNEQFF.